The clone carrying this TCR beta chain was recorded a few times. The sample comes from a study of technical replicates of blood from a few donors. Some clones are missing from TCRdb's copy, which holds only in-frame ones; the method was immunoSEQ multiplex PCR. The table lists about 68,000 clones, 95% to 97% of them singletons. The clonotype comes from a human donor in good health. What was sequenced was T cells isolated from PBMCs.

The CDR3 DNA reads as TGTGCCAGTAGTAACCTGGGGATAGGGGACACTGAAGCTTTCTTT. Encoded protein: CASSNLGIGDTEAFF. This chain links TRBV19 with TRBJ1-1, with D possibly TRBD1 on 5 matching bases. This CDR3 is 15 amino acids long. The germline gives CDR1 LNHDA, CDR2 SQIVND (reference sequence). V gave up 4 bases and J gave up 3 bases, with 15 bases separating them. The full variable domain, its missing parts supplied by reference TRBV19 and TRBJ1-1, is DGGITQSPKYLFRKEGQNVTLSCEQNLNHDAMYWYRQDPGQGLRLIYYSQIVNDFQKGDIAEGYSVSREKKESFPLTVTSAQKNPTAFYLCASSNLGIGDTEAFFGQGTRLTVV.